This entry describes one T cell receptor beta chain. Its antigen is still unknown. These data belong to a study of cytomegalovirus exposure and HLA in healthy donors. The trim removed 4 bases at V and 0 bases at J, leaving 2 bases unmatched. The CDR3 totals 16 residues. The germline gives CDR1 LGHNA, CDR2 YNFKEQ. 13 Jbeta primers and 60 Vbeta primers were used for the PCR. TCRdb's copy holds only in-frame clones and misses some; the assay was immunoSEQ multiplex PCR. The sample includes more than 95,000 clones, about 10% seen only once; the top ten take under 6%. Study-wide points: According to an earlier analysis, most TCR beta V segments yielded productive rearrangements about 87% or about 30% of the time.

The chain has TRBV4-2 and TRBJ2-1; 11 bases align to TRBD2. The specimen sequenced was PBMCs. The source of this sequence is a woman younger than 30 in good health and CMV-seropositive. Here the CDR3 DNA reads TGTGCCAGCAGCCTAACTAGCGGGAGCTCCTACAATGAGCAGTTCTTC. This translates into CASSLTSGSSYNEQFF.